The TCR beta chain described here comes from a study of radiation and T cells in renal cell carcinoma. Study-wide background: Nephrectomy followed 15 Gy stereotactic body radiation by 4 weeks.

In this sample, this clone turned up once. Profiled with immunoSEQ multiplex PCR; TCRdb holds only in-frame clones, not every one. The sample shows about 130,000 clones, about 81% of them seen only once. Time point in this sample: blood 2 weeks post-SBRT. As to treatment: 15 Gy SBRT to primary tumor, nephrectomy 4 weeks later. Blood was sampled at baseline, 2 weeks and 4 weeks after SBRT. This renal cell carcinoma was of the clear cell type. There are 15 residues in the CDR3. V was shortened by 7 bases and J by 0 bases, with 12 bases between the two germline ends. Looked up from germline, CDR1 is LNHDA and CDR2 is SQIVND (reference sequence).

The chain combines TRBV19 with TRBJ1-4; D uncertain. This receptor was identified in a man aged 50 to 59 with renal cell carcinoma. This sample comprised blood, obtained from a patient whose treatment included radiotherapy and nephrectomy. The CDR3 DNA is TGTGCCAGTAAACCCCCCGGTGCAACTAATGAAAAACTGTTTTTT. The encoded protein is CASKPPGATNEKLFF.